This T cell receptor beta chain was observed in a study of T cells in Graves' hyperthyroidism and ophthalmopathy. Study-wide context: At initial diagnosis, before any treatment had begun, peripheral blood was obtained.

Study observations and caveats: Most expanded thyroid clonotypes above 0.001 also appeared in blood.

This clonotype has just a few counts. Antigen: not known. A read error may explain this, as a much larger clone is one base away. V dropped 8 bases and J dropped 4 bases, with 18 bases sitting between them. Per germline, CDR1 GTSNPN and CDR2 SVGIG (reference sequence). This CDR3 contains 13 residues. The diagnostic basis comprised clinical symptoms, serum thyroxine and TRAb, thyroid ultrasound and orbital computed tomography. TCR beta CDR3 sequences were amplified from RNA transcripts. With the HTBI primer set, the TCR CDR3 went through a first round of RT-PCR. TCRdb processed the multiplex PCR reads anew with MiXCR; each CDR3 protein has one entry. The table lists a few hundred thousand distinct CDR3 sequences, about a sixth of them singletons.

What was sequenced was blood. The sequence derives from a woman in her twenties or thirties with Graves' hyperthyroidism. The chain recombines TRBV30 with TRBJ2-7, with D possibly matching TRBD2 (5 bases). CDR3 loop: CARNRLADYEQYF. CDR3 bases: TGTGCCCGGAACCGGCTAGCAGATTACGAGCAGTACTTC.